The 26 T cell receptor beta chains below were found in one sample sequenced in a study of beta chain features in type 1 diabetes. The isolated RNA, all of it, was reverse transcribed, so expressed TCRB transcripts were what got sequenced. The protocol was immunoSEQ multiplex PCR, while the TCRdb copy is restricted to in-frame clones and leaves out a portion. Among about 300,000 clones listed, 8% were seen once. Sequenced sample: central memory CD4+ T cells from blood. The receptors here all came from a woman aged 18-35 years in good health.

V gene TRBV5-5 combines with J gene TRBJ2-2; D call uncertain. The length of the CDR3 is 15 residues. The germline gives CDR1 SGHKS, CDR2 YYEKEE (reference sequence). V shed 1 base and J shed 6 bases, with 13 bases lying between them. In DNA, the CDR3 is TGTGCCAGCAGCTTGATTAGATCCTGGCCCGGGGAGCTGTTTTTT. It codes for CASSLIRSWPGELFF.

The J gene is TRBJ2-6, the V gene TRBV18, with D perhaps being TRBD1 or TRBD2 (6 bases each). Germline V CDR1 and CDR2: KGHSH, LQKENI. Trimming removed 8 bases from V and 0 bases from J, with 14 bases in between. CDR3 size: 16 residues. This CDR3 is CASRLGGHSGANVLTF. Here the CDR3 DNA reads TGTGCCAGCCGATTAGGGGGGCACTCTGGGGCCAACGTCCTGACTTTC. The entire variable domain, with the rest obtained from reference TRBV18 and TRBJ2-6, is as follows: NAGVMQNPRHLVRRRGQEARLRCSPMKGHSHVYWYRQLPEEGLKFMVYLQKENIIDESGMPKERFSAEFPKEGPSILRIQQVVRGDSAAYFCASRLGGHSGANVLTFGAGSRLTVL.

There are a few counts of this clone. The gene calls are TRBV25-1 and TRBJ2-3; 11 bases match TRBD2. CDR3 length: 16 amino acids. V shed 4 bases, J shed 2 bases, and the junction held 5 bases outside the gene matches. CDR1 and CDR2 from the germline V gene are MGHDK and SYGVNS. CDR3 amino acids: CASSGGLADYTDTQYF. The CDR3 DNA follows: TGTGCCAGCAGTGGGGGACTAGCGGATTACACAGATACGCAGTATTTT.

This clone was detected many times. CDR3 protein: CASSVAGDYEQYF. CDR3 nucleotides: TGTGCCAGCTCCGTCGCAGGGGACTACGAGCAGTACTTC. The gene calls are TRBV18 and TRBJ2-7, with D possibly being TRBD1 (6 bases). The CDR3 sequence is 13 residues long. V was shortened by 6 bases and J by 3 bases, with 12 bases between the two germline ends. CDR1 is KGHSH and CDR2 is LQKENI in the germline V gene.

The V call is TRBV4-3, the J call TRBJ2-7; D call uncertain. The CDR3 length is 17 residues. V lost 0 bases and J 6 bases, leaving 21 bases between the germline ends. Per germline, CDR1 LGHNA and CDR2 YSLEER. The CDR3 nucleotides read TGCGCCAGCAGCCAAGATCTTAGGCCAGATCGAGGCCGCGAGCAGTACTTC. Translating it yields CASSQDLRPDRGREQYF.

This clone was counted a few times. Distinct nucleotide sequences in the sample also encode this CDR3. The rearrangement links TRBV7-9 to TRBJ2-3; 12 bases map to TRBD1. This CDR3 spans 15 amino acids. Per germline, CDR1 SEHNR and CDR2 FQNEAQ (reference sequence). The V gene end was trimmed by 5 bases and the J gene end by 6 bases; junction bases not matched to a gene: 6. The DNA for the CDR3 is TGTGCCAGCAGCCCCGGGGACAGGGGGCTGGATACGCAGTATTTT. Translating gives CASSPGDRGLDTQYF.

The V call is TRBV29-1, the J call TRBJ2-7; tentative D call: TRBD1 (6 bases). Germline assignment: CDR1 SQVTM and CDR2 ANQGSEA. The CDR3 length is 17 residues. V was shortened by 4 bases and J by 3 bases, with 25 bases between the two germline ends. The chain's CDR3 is CSVVVQGIGGKVYEQYV. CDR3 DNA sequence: TGCAGCGTTGTTGTTCAGGGGATAGGGGGTAAGGTCTACGAGCAGTACGTC.

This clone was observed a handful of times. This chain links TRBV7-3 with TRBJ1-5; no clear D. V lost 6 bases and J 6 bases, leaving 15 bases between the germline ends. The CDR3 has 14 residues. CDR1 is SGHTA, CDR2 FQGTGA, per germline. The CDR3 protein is CASSLSAWGQPQHF. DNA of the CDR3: TGTGCCAGCAGTTTATCCGCTTGGGGTCAGCCCCAGCATTTT.

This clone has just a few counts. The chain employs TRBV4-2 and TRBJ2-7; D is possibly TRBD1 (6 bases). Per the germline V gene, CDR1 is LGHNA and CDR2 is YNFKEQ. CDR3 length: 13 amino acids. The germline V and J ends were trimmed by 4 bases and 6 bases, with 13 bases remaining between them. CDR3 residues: CASSRDGQPEQYF. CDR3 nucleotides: TGTGCCAGCAGCCGTGATGGACAGCCCGAGCAGTACTTC.

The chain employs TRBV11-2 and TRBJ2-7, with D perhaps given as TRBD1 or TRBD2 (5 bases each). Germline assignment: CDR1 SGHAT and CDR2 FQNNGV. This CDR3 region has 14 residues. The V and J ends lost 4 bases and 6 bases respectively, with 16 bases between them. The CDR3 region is CASSSGTGLTEQYF. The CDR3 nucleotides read TGTGCCAGCAGCTCCGGGACCGGGCTCACCGAGCAGTACTTC. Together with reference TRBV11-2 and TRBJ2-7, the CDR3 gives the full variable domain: EAGVAQSPRYKIIEKRQSVAFWCNPISGHATLYWYQQILGQGPKLLIQFQNNGVVDDSQLPKDRFSAERLKGVDSTLKIQPAKLEDSAVYLCASSSGTGLTEQYFGPGTRLTVT.

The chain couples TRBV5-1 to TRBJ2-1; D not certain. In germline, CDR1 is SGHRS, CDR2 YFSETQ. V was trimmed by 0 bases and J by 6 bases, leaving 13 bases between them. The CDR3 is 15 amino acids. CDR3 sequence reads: CASSLAGSTANEQFF. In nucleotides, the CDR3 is TGCGCCAGCAGCTTGGCTGGGTCTACGGCCAATGAGCAGTTCTTC.

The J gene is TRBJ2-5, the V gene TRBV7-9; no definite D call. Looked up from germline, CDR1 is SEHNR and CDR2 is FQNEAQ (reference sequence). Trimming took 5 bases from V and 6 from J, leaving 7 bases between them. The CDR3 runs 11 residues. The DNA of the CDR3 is TGTGCCAGCAGCGCTCGTCAGACCCAGTACTTC. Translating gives CASSARQTQYF.

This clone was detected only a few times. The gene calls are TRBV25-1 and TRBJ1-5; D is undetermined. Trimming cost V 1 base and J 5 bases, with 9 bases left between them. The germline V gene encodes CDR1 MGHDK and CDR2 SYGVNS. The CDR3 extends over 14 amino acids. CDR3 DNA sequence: TGTGCCAGCAGTGAATGGAGCACATATCAGCCCCAGCATTTT. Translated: CASSEWSTYQPQHF.

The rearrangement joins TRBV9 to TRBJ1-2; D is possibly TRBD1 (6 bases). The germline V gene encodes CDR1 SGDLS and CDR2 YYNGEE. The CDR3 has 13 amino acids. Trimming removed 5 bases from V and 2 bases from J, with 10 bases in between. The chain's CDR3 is CASSAGTNYGYTF. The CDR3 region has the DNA TGTGCCAGCAGTGCCGGGACAAACTATGGCTACACCTTC. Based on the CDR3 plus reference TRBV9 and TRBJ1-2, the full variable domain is DSGVTQTPKHLITATGQRVTLRCSPRSGDLSVYWYQQSLDQGLQFLIQYYNGEERAKGNILERFSAQQFPDLHSELNLSSLELGDSALYFCASSAGTNYGYTFGSGTRLTVV.

DNA of the CDR3: TGTGCCACCAGCAGCCGGATTGGGGGCAGCTACGAGCAGTACTTC. Encoded protein: CATSSRIGGSYEQYF. The J gene is TRBJ2-7, the V gene TRBV15, with a tentative D call TRBD1 (6 bases). The CDR3 loop spans 15 amino acids. Germline V gene lookup returns CDR1 LNHNV and CDR2 YYDKDF (reference sequence). V lost 3 bases and J 3 bases, leaving 15 bases between the germline ends.

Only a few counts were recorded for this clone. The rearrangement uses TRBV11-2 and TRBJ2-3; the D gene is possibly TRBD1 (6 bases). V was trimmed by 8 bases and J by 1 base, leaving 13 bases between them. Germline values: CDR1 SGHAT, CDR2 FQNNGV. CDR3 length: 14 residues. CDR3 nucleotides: TGTGCCAGCCGGACCCCAGGGGGCACAGATACGCAGTATTTT. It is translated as CASRTPGGTDTQYF.

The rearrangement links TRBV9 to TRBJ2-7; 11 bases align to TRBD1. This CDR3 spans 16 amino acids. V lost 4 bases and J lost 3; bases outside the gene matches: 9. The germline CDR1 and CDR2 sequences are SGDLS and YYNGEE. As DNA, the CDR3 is TGTGCCAGCAGCCCCACCGGGACAGGGGGAAACTACGAGCAGTACTTC. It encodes CASSPTGTGGNYEQYF.

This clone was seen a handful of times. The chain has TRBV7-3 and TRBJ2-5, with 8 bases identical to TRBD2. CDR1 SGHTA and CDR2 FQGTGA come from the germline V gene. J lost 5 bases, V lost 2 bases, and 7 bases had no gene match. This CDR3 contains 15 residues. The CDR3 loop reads CASSLRGLASETQYF. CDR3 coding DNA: TGTGCCAGCAGCTTACGAGGACTAGCTAGCGAGACCCAGTACTTC.

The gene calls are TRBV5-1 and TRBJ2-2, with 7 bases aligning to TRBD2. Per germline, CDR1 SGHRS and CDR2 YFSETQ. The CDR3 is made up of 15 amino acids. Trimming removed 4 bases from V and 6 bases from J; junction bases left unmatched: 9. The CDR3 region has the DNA TGCGCCAGCAGCCCGGGGGGTACCGTGGCCGGGGAGCTGTTTTTT. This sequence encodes CASSPGGTVAGELFF.

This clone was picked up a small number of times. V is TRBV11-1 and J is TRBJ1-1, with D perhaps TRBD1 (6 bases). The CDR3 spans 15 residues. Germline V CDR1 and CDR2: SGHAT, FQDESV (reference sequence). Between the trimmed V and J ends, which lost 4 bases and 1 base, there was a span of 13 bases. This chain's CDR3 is CASSSQGLANTEAFF. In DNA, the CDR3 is TGTGCCAGCAGCTCACAGGGACTGGCGAACACTGAAGCTTTCTTT.

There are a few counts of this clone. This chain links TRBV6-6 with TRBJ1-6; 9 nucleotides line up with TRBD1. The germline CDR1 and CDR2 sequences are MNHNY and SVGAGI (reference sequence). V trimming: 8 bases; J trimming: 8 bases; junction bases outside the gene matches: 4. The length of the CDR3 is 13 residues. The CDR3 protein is CASAGQGYSPLHF. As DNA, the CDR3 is TGTGCCAGCGCGGGACAGGGTTATTCACCCCTCCACTTT.

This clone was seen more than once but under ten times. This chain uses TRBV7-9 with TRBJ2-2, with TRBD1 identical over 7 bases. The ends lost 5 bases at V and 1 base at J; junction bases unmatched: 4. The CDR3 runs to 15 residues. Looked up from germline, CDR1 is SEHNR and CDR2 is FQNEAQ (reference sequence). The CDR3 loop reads CASSARQGNTGELFF. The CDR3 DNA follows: TGTGCCAGCAGCGCTCGACAGGGGAACACCGGGGAGCTGTTTTTT. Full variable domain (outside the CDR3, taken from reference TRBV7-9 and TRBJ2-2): DTGVSQNPRHKITKRGQNVTFRCDPISEHNRLYWYRQTLGQGPEFLTYFQNEAQLEKSRLLSDRFSAERPKGSFSTLEIQRTEQGDSAMYLCASSARQGNTGELFFGEGSRLTVL.

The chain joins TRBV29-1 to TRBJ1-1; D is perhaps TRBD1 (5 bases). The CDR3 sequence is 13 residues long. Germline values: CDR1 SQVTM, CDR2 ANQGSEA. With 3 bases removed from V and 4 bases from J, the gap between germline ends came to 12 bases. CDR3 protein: CSVDKGGGTEAFF. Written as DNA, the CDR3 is TGCAGCGTTGATAAGGGTGGGGGCACTGAAGCTTTCTTT.

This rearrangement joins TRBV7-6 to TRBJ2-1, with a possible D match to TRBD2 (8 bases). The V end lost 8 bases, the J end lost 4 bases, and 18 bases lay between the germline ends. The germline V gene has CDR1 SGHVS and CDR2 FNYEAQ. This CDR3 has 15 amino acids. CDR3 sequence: CASSIAGQSYNEQFF. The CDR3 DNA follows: TGTGCCAGCTCGATAGCGGGACAGTCTTACAATGAGCAGTTCTTC.

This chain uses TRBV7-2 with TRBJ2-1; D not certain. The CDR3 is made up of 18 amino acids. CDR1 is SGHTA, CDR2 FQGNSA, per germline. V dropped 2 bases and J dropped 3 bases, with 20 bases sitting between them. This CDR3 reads CASSLRWATLNIYNEQFF. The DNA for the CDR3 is TGTGCCAGCAGCTTACGATGGGCTACCCTTAATATCTACAATGAGCAGTTCTTC.

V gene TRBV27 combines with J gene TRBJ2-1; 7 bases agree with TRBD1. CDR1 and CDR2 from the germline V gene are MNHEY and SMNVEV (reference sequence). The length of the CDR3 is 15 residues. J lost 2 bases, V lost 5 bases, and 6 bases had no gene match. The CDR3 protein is CASSNRGLAYNEQFF. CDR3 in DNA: TGTGCCAGCAGTAATAGGGGGCTTGCCTACAATGAGCAGTTCTTC.